This TCR beta chain comes out of a study of OX40 agonist ivuxolimab in advanced cancers. Background on the study: Patients with hepatocellular carcinoma, melanoma, renal cell or head and neck cancer made up the dose-escalation patients. Of mixed ages from about 20 to 90 and averaging 60 years, the group was roughly 85% male.

This CDR3 has 14 residues. V was cut by 1 base and J by 8 bases, with 10 bases left in between. Germline V gives CDR1 SGHNT, CDR2 YYREEE (reference sequence). Only in-frame clones appear in the TCRdb table, and some are missing; sequencing was by immunoSEQ multiplex PCR. The sample holds several thousand clones; approximately 90% are singletons and the top ten take roughly 15%. The sequencing here drew on CD4+ or CD8+ T cells sorted from blood, taken in a trial of the OX40 agonist ivuxolimab. The origin of this receptor is an adult with an advanced solid tumor such as melanoma, head and neck, liver or kidney cancer. The chain links TRBV5-4 to TRBJ1-6; D is ambiguous. The CDR3 spells CASSLFGVDSPLHF. The CDR3 nucleotides are TGTGCCAGCAGCTTGTTTGGGGTTGATTCACCCCTCCACTTT. Using reference TRBV5-4 and TRBJ1-6 for the parts outside the CDR3, the full variable domain is ETGVTQSPTHLIKTRGQQVTLRCSSQSGHNTVSWYQQALGQGPQFIFQYYREEENGRGNFPPRFSGLQFPNYSSELNVNALELDDSALYLCASSLFGVDSPLHFGNGTRLTVT.